There are a few counts of the clone carrying this T cell receptor beta chain. What it recognizes is unknown. Researchers built TCR beta libraries using quantitative 5'-RACE with molecular barcodes. From the 5' RACE reads, TCRdb called clonotypes with MiXCR, one entry per CDR3 protein. The repertoire holds under 250,000 distinct CDR3 sequences, with over 30% as singletons. The CDR3 is 16 amino acids. The V and J ends lost 0 bases and 7 bases respectively, with 21 bases between them. CDR1 is DFQATT and CDR2 is SNEGSKA in the germline V gene (reference sequence). This record comes from a study of CD8 T cells in ankylosing spondylitis. Study observations and caveats: A motif of roughly 8 highly homologous TCR beta variants was seen as apparently characteristic of ankylosing spondylitis blood. Disease-associated clones were reportedly significantly overrepresented in matched ankylosing spondylitis synovial fluid. In peripheral blood, disease-linked CD8+ clones occurred at relatively low frequencies.

This chain uses TRBV20-1 with TRBJ2-5, with D possibly being TRBD1 or TRBD2 (5 bases each). This clonotype was sampled from a male donor with ankylosing spondylitis or in good health (not recorded which). Sequencing used blood, either unsorted or a sorted T cell fraction (not recorded which). The CDR3 is CSARELLGTPRRTQYF. CDR3 in DNA: TGCAGTGCTAGAGAGCTCCTGGGGACCCCTCGCCGGACCCAGTACTTC.